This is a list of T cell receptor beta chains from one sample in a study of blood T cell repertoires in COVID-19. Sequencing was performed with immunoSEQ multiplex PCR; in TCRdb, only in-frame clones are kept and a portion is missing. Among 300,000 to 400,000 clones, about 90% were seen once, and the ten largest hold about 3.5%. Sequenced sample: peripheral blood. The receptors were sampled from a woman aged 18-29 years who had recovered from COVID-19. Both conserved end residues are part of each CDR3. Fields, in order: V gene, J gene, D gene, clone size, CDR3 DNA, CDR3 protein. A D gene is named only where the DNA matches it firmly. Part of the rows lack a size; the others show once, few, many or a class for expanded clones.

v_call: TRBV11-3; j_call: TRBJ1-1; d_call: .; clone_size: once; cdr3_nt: TGTGCCAGCAGCTTAGAAGGGGCTACTGAAGCTTTCTTT; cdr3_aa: CASSLEGATEAFF
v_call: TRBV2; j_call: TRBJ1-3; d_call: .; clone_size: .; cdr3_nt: TGTGCCAGCACGCATCGACAGGACTCTGGAAACACCATATATTTT; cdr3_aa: CASTHRQDSGNTIYF
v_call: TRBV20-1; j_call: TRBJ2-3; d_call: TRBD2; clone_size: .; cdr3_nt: TGCAGTGCTAGTTCCCTAGCGGACATCACAGATACGCAGTATTTT; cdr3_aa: CSASSLADITDTQYF
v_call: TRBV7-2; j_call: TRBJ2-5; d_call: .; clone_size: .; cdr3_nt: TGTGCCAGCAGTCTGCGCAGGGGCCAAGAGACCCAGTACTTC; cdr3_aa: CASSLRRGQETQYF
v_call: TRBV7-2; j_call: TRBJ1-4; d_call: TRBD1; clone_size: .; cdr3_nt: TGTGCCAGCAGCTACAGGGGCACTAATGAAAAACTGTTTTTT; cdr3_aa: CASSYRGTNEKLFF
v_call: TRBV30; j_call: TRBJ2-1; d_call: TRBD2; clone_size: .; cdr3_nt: TGTGCCTGGAGTGTACTCCCCGGGACTAGCGGGAGGTGGGGTGAGCAGTTCTTC; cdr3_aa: CAWSVLPGTSGRWGEQFF
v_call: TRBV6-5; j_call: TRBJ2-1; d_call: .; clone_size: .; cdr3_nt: TGTGCCAGCAAACTTGCGGTTTACGCTGAGCAGTTCTTC; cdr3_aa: CASKLAVYAEQFF
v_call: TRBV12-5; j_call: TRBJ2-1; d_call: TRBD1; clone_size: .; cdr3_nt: TGTGCTAGTGGGAGGGGGACAGGGATTTACAATGAGCAGTTCTTC; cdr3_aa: CASGRGTGIYNEQFF
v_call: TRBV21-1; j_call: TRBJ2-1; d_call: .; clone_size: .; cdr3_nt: TGTGTCAAAGGGCAGGGGGGAGTGTCGGGACAAAGTGAGCAGTTCTTC; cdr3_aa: CVKGQGGVSGQSEQFF
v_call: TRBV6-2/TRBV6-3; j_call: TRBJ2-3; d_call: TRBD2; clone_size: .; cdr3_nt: TGTGCCAGCAGTTTTAGGGCTAGCGGCCGAATAAGCACAGATACGCAGTATTTT; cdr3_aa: CASSFRASGRISTDTQYF
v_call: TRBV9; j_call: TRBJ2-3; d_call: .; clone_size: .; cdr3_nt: TGTGCCAGCAGCGTAGGGGAGGTGGGAGTGAGGGATACGCAGTATTTT; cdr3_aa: CASSVGEVGVRDTQYF
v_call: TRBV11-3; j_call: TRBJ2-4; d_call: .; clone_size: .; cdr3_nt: TGTGCCAGCAGCTTAGATCTGAAAAACATTCAGTACTTC; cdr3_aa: CASSLDLKNIQYF
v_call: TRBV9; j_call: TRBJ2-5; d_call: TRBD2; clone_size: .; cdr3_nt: TGTGCCAGCAGCGTAGCTCTAGCGGGAGGGGGAGAGACCCAGTACTTC; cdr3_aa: CASSVALAGGGETQYF
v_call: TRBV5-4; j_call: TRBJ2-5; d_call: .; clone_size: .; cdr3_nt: TGTGCCACCCGCCTGGAGGGAGGCGAGACCCAGTACTTC; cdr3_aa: CATRLEGGETQYF
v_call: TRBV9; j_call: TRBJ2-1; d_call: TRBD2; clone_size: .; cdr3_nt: TGTGCCAGCAGCGTAGTTTCTGGCCCGGGGGGTTACAATGAGCAGTTCTTC; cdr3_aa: CASSVVSGPGGYNEQFF
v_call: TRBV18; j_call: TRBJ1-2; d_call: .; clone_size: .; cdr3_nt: TGTGCCAGCTCGCCCCAGGGGAACTATGGCTACACCTTC; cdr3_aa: CASSPQGNYGYTF
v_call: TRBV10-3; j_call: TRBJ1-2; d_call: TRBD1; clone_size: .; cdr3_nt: TGTGCCATCAGCGCCGGGACAGGGGAGTATGGCTACACCTTC; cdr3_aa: CAISAGTGEYGYTF
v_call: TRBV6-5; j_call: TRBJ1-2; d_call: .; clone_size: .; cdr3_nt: TGTGCCAGCGGAAGACGGGTCGACTATGGCTACACCTTC; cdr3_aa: CASGRRVDYGYTF
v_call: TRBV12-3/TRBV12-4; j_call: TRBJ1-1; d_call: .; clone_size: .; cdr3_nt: TGTGCCAGCAGACCTCTCCCGGTTGGGAGAGCTTTCTTT; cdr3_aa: CASRPLPVGRAFF
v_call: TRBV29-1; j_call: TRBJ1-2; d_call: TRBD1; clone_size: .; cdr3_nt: TGCAGCGGGGGACAGGGGCACTATGGCTACACCTTC; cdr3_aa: CSGGQGHYGYTF
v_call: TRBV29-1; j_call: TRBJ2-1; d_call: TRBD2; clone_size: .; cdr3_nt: TGCAGCGTTGTAGGGACTAGTTACTACAATGAGCAGTTCTTC; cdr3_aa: CSVVGTSYYNEQFF
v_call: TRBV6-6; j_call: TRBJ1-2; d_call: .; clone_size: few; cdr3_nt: TGTGCCAGCAGTTATCGCGGAGAAAACTATGGCTACACCTTC; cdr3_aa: CASSYRGENYGYTF
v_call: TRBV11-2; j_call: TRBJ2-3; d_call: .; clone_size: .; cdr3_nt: TGTGCCAGCCGTGACTCTAAGAGCACAGATACGCAGTATTTT; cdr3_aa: CASRDSKSTDTQYF
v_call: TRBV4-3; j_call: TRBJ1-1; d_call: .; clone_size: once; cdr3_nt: TGCGCCAGCAGCCAAGATTCCAGGGGTTGGACTGAAGCTTTCTTT; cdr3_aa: CASSQDSRGWTEAFF
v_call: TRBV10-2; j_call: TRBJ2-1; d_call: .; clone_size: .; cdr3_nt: TGCGCCAGCAGAGATACCGGGACTCCCTACAATGAGCAGTTCTTC; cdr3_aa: CASRDTGTPYNEQFF
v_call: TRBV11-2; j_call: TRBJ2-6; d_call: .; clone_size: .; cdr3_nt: TGTGCCAGCAGCTTAAGGGGCTCTGGGGCCAACGTCCTGACTTTC; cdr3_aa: CASSLRGSGANVLTF
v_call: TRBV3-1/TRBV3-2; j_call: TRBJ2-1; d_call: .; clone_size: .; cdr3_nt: TGTGCCAGCAGCCCCGGACGTGGCGGGCCTCAGCAGTTCTTC; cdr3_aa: CASSPGRGGPQQFF
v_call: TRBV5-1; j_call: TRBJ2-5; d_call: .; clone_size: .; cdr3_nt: TGCGCCAGCAGCCGTGACATCCAAGAGACCCAGTACTTC; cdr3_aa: CASSRDIQETQYF
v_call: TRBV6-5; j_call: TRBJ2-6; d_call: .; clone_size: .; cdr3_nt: TGTGCCAGCAGACTCTGGGCCAACGTCCTGACTTTC; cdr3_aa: CASRLWANVLTF
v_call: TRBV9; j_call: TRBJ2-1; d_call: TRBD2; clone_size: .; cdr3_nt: TGTGCCAGCGGAAAAGGTAGCGGGAGCGGTAATGAGCAGTTCTTC; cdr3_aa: CASGKGSGSGNEQFF
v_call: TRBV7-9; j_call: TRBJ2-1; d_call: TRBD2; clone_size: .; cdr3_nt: TGTGCCAGCAGCCCGACCCCTAGCGGTTCACCCTACAATGAGCAGTTCTTC; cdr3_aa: CASSPTPSGSPYNEQFF
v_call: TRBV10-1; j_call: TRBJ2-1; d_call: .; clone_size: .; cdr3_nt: TGCGCCAGCAGTGAGTGGGGCAGGGCGAATGAGCAGTTCTTC; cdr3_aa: CASSEWGRANEQFF
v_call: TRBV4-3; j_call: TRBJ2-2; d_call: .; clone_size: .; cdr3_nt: TGCGCCAGCAGCCTTAAGTTCGCGGGCCTTAACACCGGGGAGCTGTTTTTT; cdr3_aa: CASSLKFAGLNTGELFF
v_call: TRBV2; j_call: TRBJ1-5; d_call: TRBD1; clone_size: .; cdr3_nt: TGTGCCAGCAGTTCGGACAGGGACAACAATCAGCCCCAGCATTTT; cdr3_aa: CASSSDRDNNQPQHF
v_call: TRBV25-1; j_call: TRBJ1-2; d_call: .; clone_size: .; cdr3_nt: TGTGCCAGCAGGAATGACAGGCCTGGCTACACCTTC; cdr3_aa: CASRNDRPGYTF
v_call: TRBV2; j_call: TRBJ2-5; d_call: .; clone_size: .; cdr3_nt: TGTGCCAGCAGTGATATCGGGGAGTTGGAGACCCAGTACTTC; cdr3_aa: CASSDIGELETQYF
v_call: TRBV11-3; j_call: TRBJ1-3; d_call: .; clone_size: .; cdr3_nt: TGTGCCAGCAGCTCATCATTGAGGGCCGAAGGCGCGGGAAACACCATATATTTT; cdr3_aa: CASSSSLRAEGAGNTIYF
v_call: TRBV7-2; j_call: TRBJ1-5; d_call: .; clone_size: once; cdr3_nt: TGTGCCAGCAGCTTAGACGGTCAGCCCCAGCATTTT; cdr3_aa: CASSLDGQPQHF
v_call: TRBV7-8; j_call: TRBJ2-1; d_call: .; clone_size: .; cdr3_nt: TGTGCCAGCAGTCGGTCTCTCAATGAGCAGTTCTTC; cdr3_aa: CASSRSLNEQFF
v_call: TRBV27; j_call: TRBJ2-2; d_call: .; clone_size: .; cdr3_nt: TGTGCCAGCAGCCGATCCCGAGGGTCCGGGGAGCTGTTTTTT; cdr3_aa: CASSRSRGSGELFF
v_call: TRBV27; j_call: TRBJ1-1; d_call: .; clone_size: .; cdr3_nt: TGTGCCAGCAGTTTAATGGCAGGGGTGACGAGAACTGAAGCTTTCTTT; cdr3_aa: CASSLMAGVTRTEAFF
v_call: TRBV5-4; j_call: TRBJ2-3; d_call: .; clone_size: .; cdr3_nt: TGTGCCAGCAGCTCTAGGGGGACCGATACGCAGTATTTT; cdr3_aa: CASSSRGTDTQYF
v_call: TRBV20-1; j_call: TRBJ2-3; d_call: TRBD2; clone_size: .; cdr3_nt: TGCAGTGCTAGTAGCGGGAGGGCCCTCTCGAGCACAGATACGCAGTATTTT; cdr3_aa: CSASSGRALSSTDTQYF
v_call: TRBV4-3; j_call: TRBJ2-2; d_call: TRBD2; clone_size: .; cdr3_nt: TGCGCCAGCAGCCATAGCCTAGCGGGAGCAAACACCGGGGAGCTGTTTTTT; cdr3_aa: CASSHSLAGANTGELFF
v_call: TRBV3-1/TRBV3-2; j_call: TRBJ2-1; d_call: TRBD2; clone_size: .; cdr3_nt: TGTGCCAGCAGCCACCTAGCGGGGAAATACAATGAGCAGTTCTTC; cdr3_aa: CASSHLAGKYNEQFF
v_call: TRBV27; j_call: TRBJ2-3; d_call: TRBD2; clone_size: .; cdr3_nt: TGTGCCAGCAGTCCATTAGCGGGATCAGATACGCAGTATTTT; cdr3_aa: CASSPLAGSDTQYF
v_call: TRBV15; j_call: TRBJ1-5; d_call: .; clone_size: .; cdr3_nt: TGTGCCACCAGCAGAGACACATATTATCAGCCCCAGCATTTT; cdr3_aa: CATSRDTYYQPQHF
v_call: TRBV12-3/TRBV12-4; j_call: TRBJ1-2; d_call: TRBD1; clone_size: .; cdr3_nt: TGTGCCAGCAGTGTCTCAGGGGGCGGTGGCTACACCTTC; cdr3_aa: CASSVSGGGGYTF
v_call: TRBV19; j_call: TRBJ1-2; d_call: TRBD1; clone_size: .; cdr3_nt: TGTGCCAGTAGGATCGGGACAGGGGACTATGGCTACACCTTC; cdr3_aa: CASRIGTGDYGYTF
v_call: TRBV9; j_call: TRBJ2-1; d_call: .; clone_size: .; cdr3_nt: TGTGCCAGCAGCGTAGGGTTAAGGGAGGTCGGCGAGCAGTTCTTC; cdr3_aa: CASSVGLREVGEQFF